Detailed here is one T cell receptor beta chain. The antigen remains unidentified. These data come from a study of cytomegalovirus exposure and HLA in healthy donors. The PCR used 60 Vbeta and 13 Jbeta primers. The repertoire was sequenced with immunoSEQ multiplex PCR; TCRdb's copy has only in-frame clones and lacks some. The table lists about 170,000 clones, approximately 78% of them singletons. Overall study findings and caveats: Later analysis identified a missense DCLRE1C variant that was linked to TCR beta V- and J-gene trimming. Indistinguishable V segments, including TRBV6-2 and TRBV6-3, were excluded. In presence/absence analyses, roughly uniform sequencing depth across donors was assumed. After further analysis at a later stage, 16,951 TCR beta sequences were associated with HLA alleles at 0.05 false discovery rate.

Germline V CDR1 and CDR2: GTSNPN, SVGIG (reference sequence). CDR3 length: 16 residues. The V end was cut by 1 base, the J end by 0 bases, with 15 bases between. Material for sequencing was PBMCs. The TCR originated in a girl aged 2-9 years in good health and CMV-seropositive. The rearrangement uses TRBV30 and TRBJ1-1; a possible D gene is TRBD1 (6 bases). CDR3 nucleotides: TGTGCCTGGAGTGCTTTTGGGGGCCTAATGAACACTGAAGCTTTCTTT. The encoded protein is CAWSAFGGLMNTEAFF.